A single sample gave rise to the 23 T cell receptor beta chains below, sequenced in a study of blood T cell repertoires in COVID-19. Sequencing was performed with immunoSEQ multiplex PCR; in TCRdb, only in-frame clones are kept and a portion is missing. Among roughly 200,000 clones listed, around 80% were seen once. The sequenced sample consisted of peripheral blood. The receptors come from a woman of 80 years or more with active or convalescent COVID-19.

The DNA for the CDR3 is TGCGCCAGCAGCTCTGGGACTAGCGGGAAGGCAGATACGCAGTATTTT. Translation: CASSSGTSGKADTQYF. The V and J genes are TRBV5-1 and TRBJ2-3; 13 positions match TRBD2. Per germline, CDR1 SGHRS and CDR2 YFSETQ. J was trimmed by 4 bases and V by 3 bases; bases with no gene match: 5. The CDR3 loop spans 16 amino acids.

The chain has TRBV4-3 and TRBJ2-2; tentatively, D is TRBD2 (6 bases). Germline-derived CDR1 and CDR2 are LGHNA and YSLEER. The CDR3 consists of 17 residues. Trimming took 1 base from V and 5 from J, leaving 17 bases between them. The CDR3 here is CASSQAKTSPLTGELFF. As DNA, the CDR3 is TGCGCCAGCAGCCAAGCAAAGACTAGTCCCCTGACCGGGGAGCTGTTTTTT.

V is TRBV3-1 (or the pseudogene TRBV3-2) and J is TRBJ2-3; 11 bases match TRBD2. Germline CDR1 reads LGHDT; CDR2 reads YNNKEL (reference sequence). CDR3 length: 17 residues. V dropped 7 bases and J dropped 3; count of bases not matched to a gene: 12. The CDR3 coding sequence is TGTGCCAGCACCCCTAATAGCGGGGGGGCACTGACAGATACGCAGTATTTT. Translated, it gives CASTPNSGGALTDTQYF.

This clone was counted a single time. CDR3 nucleotides: TGTGCCAGCAGCTTAGGGGTCGCAGGGGTCGGCGGCTACACCTTC. Its translation is CASSLGVAGVGGYTF. J is TRBJ1-2 and V is TRBV7-2; possible D gene TRBD1, 6 bases. Trimming stripped 1 base from V and 8 bases from J, with 17 bases between. This CDR3 has 15 amino acids. The germline CDR1 and CDR2 sequences are SGHTA and FQGNSA.

The V and J genes are TRBV10-3 and TRBJ1-1; the match to TRBD1 covers 9 bases. With V trimmed by 8 bases and J by 4 bases, 5 bases remained unmatched. Germline values: CDR1 ENHRY, CDR2 SYGVKD. There are 13 residues in the CDR3. The CDR3 DNA is TGTGCCATCCGGAGACAGGGGGGCACTGAAGCTTTCTTT. It codes for CAIRRQGGTEAFF.

The chain employs TRBV28 and TRBJ2-3, with a tentative D call TRBD1 (5 bases). V was clipped by 1 base and J by 2 bases, with 10 bases between them. The CDR3 runs to 15 residues. Germline V lookup: CDR1 MDHEN, CDR2 SYDVKM. The CDR3: CASSLSGGHTDTQYF. For the CDR3, the DNA is TGTGCCAGCAGTTTATCGGGCGGACACACAGATACGCAGTATTTT.

Turning to this clone: This sample includes further DNA sequences coding for the same CDR3. The rearrangement uses TRBV5-1 and TRBJ1-1; perhaps TRBD1 as D (6 bases). Germline V lookup: CDR1 SGHRS, CDR2 YFSETQ. The CDR3 extends over 14 amino acids. V was pared by 0 bases and J by 3 bases, with 9 bases between. This CDR3 reads CASSLGQGYTEAFF. The CDR3 bases are TGCGCCAGCAGCTTGGGTCAGGGGTACACTGAAGCTTTCTTT.

The V gene is TRBV28, the J gene TRBJ2-1; D is possibly TRBD1 (6 bases). The germline V gene has CDR1 MDHEN and CDR2 SYDVKM. V lost 2 bases and J lost 3, with 11 bases in between. This CDR3 spans 15 amino acids. CDR3 loop: CASSLTQGLYNEQFF. Here the CDR3 DNA reads TGTGCCAGCAGTTTAACACAGGGTCTCTACAATGAGCAGTTCTTC.

The rearrangement joins TRBV5-1 to TRBJ2-3, with D possibly matching TRBD1 (5 bases). Germline-derived CDR1 and CDR2 are SGHRS and YFSETQ. Trimming stripped 2 bases from V and 3 bases from J, with 10 bases between. CDR3 length: 14 amino acids. CDR3 in DNA: TGCGCCAGCAGCTTCCGACGGACAACAGATACGCAGTATTTT. Protein: CASSFRRTTDTQYF.

The rearrangement links TRBV4-2 to TRBJ1-6, with 7 bases that match TRBD1. This CDR3 is 16 amino acids long. J lost 6 bases, V lost 1 base, and 6 bases had no gene match. CDR1 is LGHNA, CDR2 YNFKEQ, per germline. This CDR3 reads CASSQGQGNRNSPLHF. The DNA of the CDR3 is TGTGCCAGCAGCCAAGGACAGGGTAATCGTAATTCACCCCTCCACTTT.

This chain links TRBV29-1 with TRBJ2-7; 10 nucleotides match TRBD2. Looked up from germline, CDR1 is SQVTM and CDR2 is ANQGSEA. V lost 1 base, J lost 2 bases, and 5 bases stayed unmatched. This CDR3 is built from 15 residues. In nucleotides, the CDR3 is TGCAGCGTTGAAGTCGGGAGCGGGGGGGCCTACGAGCAGTACTTC. Protein: CSVEVGSGGAYEQYF.

The chain links TRBV5-1 to TRBJ1-4, with TRBD1 matching over 7 bases. This CDR3 has 14 amino acids. Per the germline V gene, CDR1 is SGHRS and CDR2 is YFSETQ. V shed 4 bases, J shed 4 bases, and the junction held 4 bases outside the gene matches. CDR3 nucleotides: TGCGCCAGCAGCACGGGGACAGTTAATGAAAAACTGTTTTTT. Residues: CASSTGTVNEKLFF.

V gene TRBV5-1 combines with J gene TRBJ2-5; TRBD2 is a possible D gene (5 bases). V shed 0 bases and J shed 4 bases, with 13 bases lying between them. Germline V gene lookup returns CDR1 SGHRS and CDR2 YFSETQ. This CDR3 has 15 amino acids. CDR3 in amino acids: CASSLGIEGRETQYF. The CDR3, as DNA: TGCGCCAGCAGCTTGGGGATTGAGGGTAGAGAGACCCAGTACTTC.

This chain links TRBV4-1 with TRBJ2-3; 8 bases match TRBD1. This CDR3 region has 13 residues. The germline gives CDR1 MGHRA, CDR2 YSYEKL. V was pared by 4 bases and J by 6 bases, with 3 bases of the junction left unmatched. CDR3: CASSLGQGDTQYF. CDR3 nucleotide sequence: TGCGCCAGCAGCCTTGGACAGGGCGATACGCAGTATTTT.

V and J are TRBV5-4 and TRBJ2-4; D perhaps matches TRBD1 (5 bases). CDR1 is SGHNT, CDR2 YYREEE, per germline (reference sequence). The CDR3 extends over 14 amino acids. Trimming removed 0 bases from V and 4 bases from J, with 8 bases in between. CDR3 sequence reads: CASSLVGRKNIQYF. CDR3 nucleotide sequence: TGTGCCAGCAGCTTGGTGGGGCGTAAAAACATTCAGTACTTC.

This clone is a singleton in its sample. This chain joins TRBV3-1 (or the pseudogene TRBV3-2) and TRBJ1-1; 9 positions agree with TRBD1. Germline CDR1 and CDR2: LGHDT and YNNKEL (reference sequence). V shed 7 bases and J 3 bases; nucleotides not matched to a gene: 6. The CDR3 has 14 amino acids. CDR3: CASNLRDRDTEAFF. In DNA form, the CDR3 reads TGTGCCAGCAACCTCCGGGACAGGGACACTGAAGCTTTCTTT.

The chain recombines TRBV2 with TRBJ1-2, with D maybe TRBD1 (5 bases). This CDR3 contains 12 residues. Germline CDR1 is SNHLY and CDR2 is FYNNEI. V lost 4 bases and J 4 bases, leaving 7 bases between the germline ends. In DNA, the CDR3 is TGTGCCAGCAGTGGGGACTTCTATGGCTACACCTTC. Its translation: CASSGDFYGYTF. Full variable domain (missing parts from reference TRBV2 and TRBJ1-2): EPEVTQTPSHQVTQMGQEVILRCVPISNHLYFYWYRQILGQKVEFLVSFYNNEISEKSEIFDDQFSVERPDGSNFTLKIRSTKLEDSAMYFCASSGDFYGYTFGSGTRLTVV.

The rearrangement joins TRBV6-5 to TRBJ2-7; the D gene is possibly TRBD1 (6 bases). The CDR3 runs to 13 residues. Germline V gene sequence: CDR1 MNHEY, CDR2 SVGAGI. Between the trimmed V and J ends, which lost 6 bases and 0 bases, there was a span of 9 bases. The CDR3 DNA sequence: TGTGCCAGCAGGACGGACAGCTCCTACGAGCAGTACTTC. It is translated as CASRTDSSYEQYF.

The chain joins TRBV11-3 to TRBJ2-5, with 11 bases that match TRBD1. CDR3 length equals 15 residues. Unmatched junction bases numbered 3, after V lost 1 base and J lost 5 bases. The germline V gene has CDR1 SGHNT and CDR2 YENEEA. CDR3 region: CASSLGTGGGETQYF. The CDR3 bases are TGTGCCAGCAGCTTAGGGACAGGGGGCGGCGAGACCCAGTACTTC.

The CDR3 DNA is TGTGCCAGCAGTTACTCGAGTACGGTAACTGGAAACACCATATATTTT. Its translation: CASSYSSTVTGNTIYF. The gene calls are TRBV6-5 and TRBJ1-3; D unresolved. Germline V gene data show CDR1 as MNHEY and CDR2 as SVGAGI. V was cut by 0 bases and J by 2 bases, with 11 bases left in between. This CDR3 contains 16 residues.

This clone has more than one count but fewer than ten. The rearrangement joins TRBV7-2 to TRBJ1-6, with 8 bases that match TRBD1. Germline V gene sequence: CDR1 SGHTA, CDR2 FQGNSA. The ends lost 0 bases at V and 9 bases at J; junction bases unmatched: 7. The CDR3 has 16 amino acids. The CDR3: CASSLAFETGASPLHF. For the CDR3, the DNA is TGTGCCAGCAGCTTAGCCTTCGAGACAGGGGCTTCACCCCTCCACTTT.

V and J are TRBV9 and TRBJ2-7; TRBD1 might be the D (5 bases). CDR3 size: 14 residues. V lost 4 bases to trimming and J lost 4 bases, with 15 bases between them. Germline CDR1 and CDR2: SGDLS and YYNGEE. The CDR3 spells CASSLQGNGYEQYF. CDR3 coding DNA: TGTGCCAGCAGCCTGCAGGGTAATGGATACGAGCAGTACTTC. The full variable domain, its missing parts supplied by reference TRBV9 and TRBJ2-7, is DSGVTQTPKHLITATGQRVTLRCSPRSGDLSVYWYQQSLDQGLQFLIQYYNGEERAKGNILERFSAQQFPDLHSELNLSSLELGDSALYFCASSLQGNGYEQYFGPGTRLTVT.

The chain employs TRBV29-1 and TRBJ1-5, with D tentatively TRBD1 (5 bases). Trimming stripped 4 bases from V and 0 bases from J, with 10 bases between. Germline lookup yields CDR1 SQVTM and CDR2 ANQGSEA. This CDR3 region has 14 residues. Written as DNA, the CDR3 is TGCAGCGTTGGGAGCGGGACTAGCAATCAGCCCCAGCATTTT. Protein: CSVGSGTSNQPQHF.